This T cell receptor beta chain was observed in a study of T-cell memory formation after mild COVID-19 (dated by TCRdb to the early 2020s). General notes on the study: TCR sequence clusters from the two donors were largely donor specific. The cohort comprised two young, previously healthy adult volunteers, one female and one male. In a couple of donors, T-cell clones that expanded and contracted after mild COVID-19 were followed by sequencing TCRalpha and TCRbeta repertoires longitudinally. The study at large found these results: Whether the second-wave clones peaking on day 37 were SARS-CoV-2 specific was not confirmed. Balanced CD4/CD8 phenotypes were observed for clones contracting from day 15 to 85, whereas a bias towards CD4+ was observed for a second wave of clones expanding from day 15 to 37. The detection of some responding clones in pre-infection memory suggests that pre-existing cross-reactive memory T cells joined the SARS-CoV-2 response. Contracting CD4+ clones turned up mainly in the CM and EM memory subsets, whereas EMRA was where CD8+ clones were enriched. Only two mild cases were covered by the study, and larger cohorts that include severe cases with pre-infection samples were considered necessary.

Worth noting for this clonotype: Its antigen remains undetermined. Base-call qualities are not available, and no considerably larger clone is one nucleotide away.

V is shortened by 2 bases, J by 5 bases, and the region joining them spans 7 bases. From its cysteine to its phenylalanine, the CDR3 spans 12 amino acids. Here the CDR3 DNA is all that survives: 36 bases in frame from base 1. The germline V gene provides CDR1 SGHRS and CDR2 YFSETQ. The data were produced on an Illumina NovaSeq 6000. cDNA libraries for TCRalpha and TCRbeta were prepared by 5'RACE using constant-segment primers, with sample barcodes and unique molecular identifiers added. RNA was extracted from every sample with Trizol reagent. Libraries were amplified in two PCR steps, with a second sample barcode and Illumina TruSeq adapters added in the second step. Libraries were sequenced on an Illumina NovaSeq with 2 x 150 bp paired-end reads. The authors' pipeline ran thus. The reads were demultiplexed and collapsed into UMI-guided consensus sequences using migec v1.2.7. Using mixcr v2.1.11, UMI consensuses were aligned to TRA and TRB V and J templates and then assembled into clonotypes. Clonotypes were classified as expanded or contracted when called significant by both edgeR and NoisET, with noise models trained on biological replicates. edgeR calls used a false discovery rate-adjusted p below 0.01 and a log2 fold-change threshold of 1. PCA with hierarchical clustering of max-normalized trajectories of the 1000 most abundant clonotypes was used as exploratory dynamics analysis. The CD4 or CD8 phenotype of responding clones was assigned using the separately sequenced CD4+ and CD8+ repertoires. TCRdb took the public reads, trimmed them with fastp at Q25, ran MiXCR for clone calling and kept in-frame beta chains. Every CDR3 protein is listed once, alongside the most common genes and DNA of its rows. The V and J calls were not made by the authors but by TCRdb's processing. This sample holds some 410,000 distinct CDR3 sequences; about 22% were observed only once. The ten largest clones capture around 13% of the sample.

Ficoll-Paque density gradient centrifugation was used to isolate PBMCs. Material for sequencing was PBMCs or a T cell subset sorted from them (not recorded which). This TCR derives from an adult woman who had mild COVID-19 (a few samples of this study predate the infection). The sample titles of this study are shuffled in the database, so cell type and time point are left out; the donor was told from shared clones. This sequence uses TRBV5-1 and TRBJ2-5; no D gene is confidently identified. DNA sequence: TGCGCCAGCAGCTTTTCACGGGAGACCCAGTACTTC. Its translation is CASSFSRETQYF.